What follows describes a single TCR beta chain. The antigen remains unidentified. This entry is derived from a study of PD-1 blockade in mismatch repair-deficient tumors. Whole-study context: Enrolled about 2013-2016, patients had progressing, pretreated mismatch repair-deficient cancers of around twelve types.

CDR3 length: 15 amino acids. Germline V gene lookup returns CDR1 SEHNR and CDR2 FQNEAQ (reference sequence). V lost 1 base to trimming and J lost 1 base; unmatched junction nucleotides: 2. TCRdb keeps only in-frame clones here, not all; method: immunoSEQ multiplex PCR. The sample has some 27,000 clones, approximately 84% seen once; the top ten hold 2.5% to 3%. All patients were mismatch repair deficient, assessed by either PCR or immunohistochemistry. Regarding the study as a whole: After pembrolizumab, tumor-resident clones rose rapidly, then generally contracted before radiologic responses.

The input for sequencing was PBMCs, taken before pembrolizumab treatment. The chain has TRBV7-9 and TRBJ1-2; 8 nucleotides line up with TRBD1. The sequence was obtained from an adult with mismatch repair-deficient cancer. CDR3 DNA: TGTGCCAGCAGCTTAGGGACAGGGCATAACTATGGCTACACCTTC. Protein: CASSLGTGHNYGYTF.